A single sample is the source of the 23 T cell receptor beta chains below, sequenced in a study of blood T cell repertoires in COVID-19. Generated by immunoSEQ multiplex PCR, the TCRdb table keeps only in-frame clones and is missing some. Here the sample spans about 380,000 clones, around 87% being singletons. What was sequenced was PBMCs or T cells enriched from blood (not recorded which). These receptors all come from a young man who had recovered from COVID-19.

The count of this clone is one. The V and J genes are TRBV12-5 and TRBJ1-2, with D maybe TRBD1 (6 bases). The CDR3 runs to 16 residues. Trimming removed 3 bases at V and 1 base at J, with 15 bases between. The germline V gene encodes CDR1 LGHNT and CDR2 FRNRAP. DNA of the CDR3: TGTGCTAGTGGTTTTTTCTCAGGACAGTTTAACTATGGCTACACCTTC. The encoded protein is CASGFFSGQFNYGYTF. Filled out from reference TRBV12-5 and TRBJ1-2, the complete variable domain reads DARVTQTPRHKVTEMGQEVTMRCQPILGHNTVFWYRQTMMQGLELLAYFRNRAPLDDSGMPKDRFSAEMPDATLATLKIQPSEPRDSAVYFCASGFFSGQFNYGYTFGSGTRLTVV.

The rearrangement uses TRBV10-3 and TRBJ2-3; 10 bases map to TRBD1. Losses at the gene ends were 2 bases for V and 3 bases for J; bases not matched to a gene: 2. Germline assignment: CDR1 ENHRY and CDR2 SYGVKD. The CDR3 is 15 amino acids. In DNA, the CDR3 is TGTGCCATCAGTGAGGACAGGGGGCTAACAGATACGCAGTATTTT. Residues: CAISEDRGLTDTQYF.

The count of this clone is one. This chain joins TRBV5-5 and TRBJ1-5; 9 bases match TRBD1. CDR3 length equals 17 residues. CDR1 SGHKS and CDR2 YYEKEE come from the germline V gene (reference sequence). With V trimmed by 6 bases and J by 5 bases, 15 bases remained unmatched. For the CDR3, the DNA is TGTGCCAGCACCCCGGACAGGGGAAGCGGGTGGGATCAGCCCCAGCATTTT. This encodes CASTPDRGSGWDQPQHF. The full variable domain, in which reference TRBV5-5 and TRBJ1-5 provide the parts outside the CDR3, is DAGVTQSPTHLIKTRGQQVTLRCSPISGHKSVSWYQQVLGQGPQFIFQYYEKEERGRGNFPDRFSARQFPNYSSELNVNALLLGDSALYLCASTPDRGSGWDQPQHFGDGTRLSIL.

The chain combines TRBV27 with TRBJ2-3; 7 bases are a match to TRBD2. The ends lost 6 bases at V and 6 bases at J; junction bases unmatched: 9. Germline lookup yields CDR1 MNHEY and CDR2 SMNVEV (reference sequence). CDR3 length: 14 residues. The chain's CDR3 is CASSFERGVDTQYF. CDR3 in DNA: TGTGCCAGCAGCTTTGAGCGGGGCGTGGATACGCAGTATTTT.

The CDR3 loop reads CAWSRTGTNYGYTF. The CDR3 nucleotides read TGTGCCTGGAGCCGGACGGGGACTAACTATGGCTACACCTTC. The chain couples TRBV30 to TRBJ1-2; D uncertain. Germline-derived CDR1 and CDR2 are GTSNPN and SVGIG (reference sequence). V lost 3 bases and J 0 bases, leaving 11 bases between the germline ends. The CDR3 has 14 amino acids. Full variable domain (rest looked up from reference TRBV30 and TRBJ1-2): SQTIHQWPATLVQPVGSPLSLECTVEGTSNPNLYWYRQAAGRGLQLLFYSVGIGQISSEVPQNLSASRPQDRQFILSSKKLLLSDSGFYLCAWSRTGTNYGYTFGSGTRLTVV.

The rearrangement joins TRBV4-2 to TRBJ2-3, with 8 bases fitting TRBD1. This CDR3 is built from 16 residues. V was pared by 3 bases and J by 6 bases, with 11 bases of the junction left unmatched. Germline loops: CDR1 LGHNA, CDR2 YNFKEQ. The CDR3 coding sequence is TGTGCCAGCAGCCACGACTTTACACAGGGGGACGATACGCAGTATTTT. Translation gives CASSHDFTQGDDTQYF.

The CDR3 bases are TGTGCCAGCAGCTTAGGCGGGTCTAGGGCGGAGACCCAGTACTTC. Translation: CASSLGGSRAETQYF. The gene calls are TRBV7-9 and TRBJ2-5; perhaps TRBD2 as D (5 bases). The CDR3 is 15 amino acids. Between the trimmed V and J ends, which lost 1 base and 5 bases, there was a span of 14 bases. Germline CDR1 SEHNR, CDR2 FQNEAQ (reference sequence).

CDR3 in DNA: TGTGCCAGCAGTGAAGCGCTGGGACAGGGGCATGCCCACTTT. Translating gives CASSEALGQGHAHF. The genes are TRBV6-1 and TRBJ1-6; 10 bases map to TRBD1. Germline assignment: CDR1 MNHNS and CDR2 SASEGT. The CDR3 covers 14 residues. V trimming: 0 bases; J trimming: 18 bases; junction bases outside the gene matches: 8.

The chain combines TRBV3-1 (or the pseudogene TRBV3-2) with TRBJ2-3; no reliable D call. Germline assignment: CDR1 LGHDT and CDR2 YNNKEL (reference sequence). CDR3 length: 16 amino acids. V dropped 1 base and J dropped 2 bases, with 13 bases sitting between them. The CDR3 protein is CASSQAPGVVTDTQYF. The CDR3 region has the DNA TGTGCCAGCAGCCAAGCGCCCGGTGTGGTCACAGATACGCAGTATTTT.

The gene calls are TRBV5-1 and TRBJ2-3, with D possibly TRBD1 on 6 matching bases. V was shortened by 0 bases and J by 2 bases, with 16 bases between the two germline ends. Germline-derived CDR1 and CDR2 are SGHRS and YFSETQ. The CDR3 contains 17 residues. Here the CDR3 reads CASSLGALQGYTDTQYF. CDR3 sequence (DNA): TGCGCCAGCAGCTTGGGTGCCCTACAGGGTTACACAGATACGCAGTATTTT.

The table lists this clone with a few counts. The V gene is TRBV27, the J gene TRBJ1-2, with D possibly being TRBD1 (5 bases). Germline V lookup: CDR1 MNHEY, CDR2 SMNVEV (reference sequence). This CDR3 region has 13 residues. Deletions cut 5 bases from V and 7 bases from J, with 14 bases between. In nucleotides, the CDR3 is TGTGCCAGCAGTGGGGGGGGTGATGGTGGCTACACCTTC. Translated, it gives CASSGGGDGGYTF.

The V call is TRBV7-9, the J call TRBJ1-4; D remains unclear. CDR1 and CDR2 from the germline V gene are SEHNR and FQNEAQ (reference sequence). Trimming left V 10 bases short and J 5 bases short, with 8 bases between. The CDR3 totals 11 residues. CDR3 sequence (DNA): TGTGCCACCCTATTCAATGAAAAACTGTTTTTT. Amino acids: CATLFNEKLFF.

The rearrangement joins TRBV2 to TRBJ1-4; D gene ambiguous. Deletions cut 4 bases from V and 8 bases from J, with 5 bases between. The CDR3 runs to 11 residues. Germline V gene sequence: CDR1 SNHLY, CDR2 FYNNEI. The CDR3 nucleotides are TGTGCCAGCAGTGCGGAGGAAAAACTGTTTTTT. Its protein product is CASSAEEKLFF.

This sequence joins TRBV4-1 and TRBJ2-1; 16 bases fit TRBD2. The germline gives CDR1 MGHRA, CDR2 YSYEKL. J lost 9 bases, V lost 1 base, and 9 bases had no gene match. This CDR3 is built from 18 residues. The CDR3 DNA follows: TGCGCCAGCAGCCAAGTCCCGGGACTAGCGGGGGGGATAGGTGAGCAGTTCTTC. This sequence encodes CASSQVPGLAGGIGEQFF.

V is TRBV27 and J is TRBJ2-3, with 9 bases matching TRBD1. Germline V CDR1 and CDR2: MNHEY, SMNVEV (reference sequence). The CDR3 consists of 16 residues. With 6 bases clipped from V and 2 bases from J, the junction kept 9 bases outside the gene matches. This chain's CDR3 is CASSTYRGPLTDTQYF. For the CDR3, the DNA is TGTGCCAGCAGCACCTACAGGGGGCCTCTCACAGATACGCAGTATTTT.

CDR3 sequence (DNA): TGCGCCAGCTCGGAGGGACTTAGGGAGACCCAGTACTTC. It specifies CASSEGLRETQYF. The J gene is TRBJ2-5, the V gene TRBV10-1, with D possibly matching TRBD2 (6 bases). The CDR3 sequence is 13 residues long. Germline assignment: CDR1 WNHNN and CDR2 SYGVQD (reference sequence). Trimming took off 8 bases at V and 5 bases at J, with 15 bases between the two ends.

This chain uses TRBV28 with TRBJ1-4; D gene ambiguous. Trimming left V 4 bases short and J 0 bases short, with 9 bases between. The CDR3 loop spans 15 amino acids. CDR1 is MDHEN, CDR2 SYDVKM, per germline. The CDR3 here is CASSSEPATNEKLFF. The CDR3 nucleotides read TGTGCCAGCAGTTCCGAGCCTGCAACTAATGAAAAACTGTTTTTT.

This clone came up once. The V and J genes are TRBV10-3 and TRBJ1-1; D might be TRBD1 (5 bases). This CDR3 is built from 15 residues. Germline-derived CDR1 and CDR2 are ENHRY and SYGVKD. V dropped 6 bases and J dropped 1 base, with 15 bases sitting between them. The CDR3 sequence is CAIRITGASNTEAFF. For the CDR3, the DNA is TGTGCCATCAGGATAACAGGAGCCTCGAACACTGAAGCTTTCTTT.

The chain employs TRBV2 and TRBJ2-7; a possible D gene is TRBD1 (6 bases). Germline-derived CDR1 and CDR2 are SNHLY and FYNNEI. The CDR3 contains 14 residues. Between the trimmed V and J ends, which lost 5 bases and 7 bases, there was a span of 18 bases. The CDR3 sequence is CASSPGTHNGEQYF. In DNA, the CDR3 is TGTGCCAGCAGTCCCGGGACACATAACGGGGAGCAGTACTTC.

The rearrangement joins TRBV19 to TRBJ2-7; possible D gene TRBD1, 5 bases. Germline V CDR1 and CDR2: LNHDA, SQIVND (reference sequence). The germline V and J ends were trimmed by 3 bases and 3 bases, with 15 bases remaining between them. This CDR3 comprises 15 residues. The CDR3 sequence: CASSISRQGNYEQYF. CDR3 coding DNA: TGTGCCAGTAGTATTTCGCGGCAGGGTAACTACGAGCAGTACTTC.

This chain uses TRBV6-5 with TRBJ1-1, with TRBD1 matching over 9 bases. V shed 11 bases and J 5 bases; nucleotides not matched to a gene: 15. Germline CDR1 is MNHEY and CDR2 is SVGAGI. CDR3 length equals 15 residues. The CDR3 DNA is TGTGCCGGATCGAGGTGGGACAGGGCGAAAACTGAAGCTTTCTTT. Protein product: CAGSRWDRAKTEAFF.

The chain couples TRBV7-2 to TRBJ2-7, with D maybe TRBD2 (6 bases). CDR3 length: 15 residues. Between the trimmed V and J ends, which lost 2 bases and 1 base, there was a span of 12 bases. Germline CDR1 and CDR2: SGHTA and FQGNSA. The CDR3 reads CASSLKVGGSYEQYF. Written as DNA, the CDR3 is TGTGCCAGCAGCTTAAAGGTGGGGGGATCCTACGAGCAGTACTTC. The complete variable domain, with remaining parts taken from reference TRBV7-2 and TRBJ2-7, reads GAGVSQSPSNKVTEKGKDVELRCDPISGHTALYWYRQSLGQGLEFLIYFQGNSAPDKSGLPSDRFSAERTGGSVSTLTIQRTQQEDSAVYLCASSLKVGGSYEQYFGPGTRLTVT.

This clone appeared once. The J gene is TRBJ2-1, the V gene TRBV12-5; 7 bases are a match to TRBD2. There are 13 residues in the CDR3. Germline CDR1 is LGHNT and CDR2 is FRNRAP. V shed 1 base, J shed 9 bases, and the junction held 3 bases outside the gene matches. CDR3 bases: TGTGCTAGTGGTTTGGCGGGGGGTTCTGAGCAGTTCTTC. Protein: CASGLAGGSEQFF.